The clone carrying this TCR beta chain was seen a single time. Sequencing used immunoSEQ multiplex PCR; TCRdb keeps in-frame clones, though not all of them. The repertoire holds about 60,000 clones, with approximately 93% as singletons. This specimen belongs to a study of T cell changes during pregnancy in multiple sclerosis. The material sequenced was CD8+ T cells from peripheral blood mononuclear cells, taken in the second trimester of pregnancy. The TCR was taken from a female donor with multiple sclerosis, enrolled in a pregnancy study.

The CDR3 DNA follows: TGCGCCAGCAGCCAAGATGGTGGTGGGGACGGGAGCTACCAAGAGACCCAGTACTTC. Protein product: CASSQDGGGDGSYQETQYF. V and J are TRBV4-1 and TRBJ2-5, with a tentative D call TRBD2 (6 bases). Trimming pared 0 bases from V and 0 bases from J, leaving 20 bases between. CDR3 length: 19 residues. Germline CDR1 and CDR2: MGHRA and YSYEKL.